A single sample gave rise to the 10 T cell receptor beta chains below, sequenced in a study of T-cell reconstitution after alpha-beta-depleted transplantation in children. Using unique molecular identifiers, the investigators prepared the TCRbeta library. TCRdb analysed the PCR reads with MiXCR anew, one entry per CDR3 protein. Among tens of thousands of distinct CDR3 sequences listed, 15% were seen once. The sample consisted of PBMCs, mostly from graft donor cells, taken 180 days after TCRalphabeta/CD19-depleted stem cell transplant. The receptors stem from a male patient between 2 and 10 years old who had a stem cell transplant for acute lymphoblastic leukemia, so the T cells may come from the graft donor.

This clonotype was observed at least ten times. The CDR3 nucleotides read TGTGCCAGCAGTCTCGCTAGCGGGGGACCACCCCGCGAGCAGTACTTC. Its translation is CASSLASGGPPREQYF. The chain carries TRBV12-3 or TRBV12-4 and TRBJ2-7; 10 nucleotides line up with TRBD2. This CDR3 has 16 residues. The V and J ends lost 5 bases and 6 bases, in that order; junction bases with no gene match: 13.

This clonotype was counted a few times. The J gene is TRBJ2-5, the V gene TRBV20-1; TRBD2 is a possible D gene (6 bases). The germline V and J ends were trimmed by 3 bases and 0 bases, with 11 bases remaining between them. Germline values: CDR1 DFQATT, CDR2 SNEGSKA (reference sequence). This CDR3 spans 14 amino acids. The CDR3 nucleotides are TGCAGTGCTAGTTACGGGACTCACCAAGAGACCCAGTACTTC. It translates to CSASYGTHQETQYF.

This clonotype was observed a few times. V and J are TRBV5-1 and TRBJ1-1; D ambiguous. CDR1 and CDR2 from the germline V gene are SGHRS and YFSETQ. CDR3 size: 14 residues. Trimming shortened V by 0 bases and J by 1 base, and 7 bases separated the two germline ends. CDR3 sequence reads: CASSLAGENTEAFF. CDR3 in DNA: TGCGCCAGCAGCTTGGCCGGGGAGAACACTGAAGCTTTCTTT.

The V and J genes are TRBV27 and TRBJ2-2; D is uncertain. The CDR3 has 14 amino acids. The germline V and J ends were trimmed by 1 base and 5 bases, with 8 bases remaining between them. The germline gives CDR1 MNHEY, CDR2 SMNVEV (reference sequence). CDR3 bases: TGTGCCAGCAGTTTATATCGTGGGACCGGGGAGCTGTTTTTT. Translating gives CASSLYRGTGELFF.

This clonotype was seen more than once but under ten times. The chain recombines TRBV3-1 with TRBJ2-3; 9 positions agree with TRBD2. The junction had 6 bases not matched to a gene; V was cut back by 5 bases and J by 6 bases. Germline CDR1 is LGHDT and CDR2 is YNNKEL (reference sequence). CDR3 size: 14 residues. The CDR3 reads CASSRRGGDDTQYF. In DNA form, the CDR3 reads TGTGCCAGCAGCAGGCGGGGGGGCGACGATACGCAGTATTTT.

CDR3: CSVIHRLRDQGYEQYF. The CDR3 DNA reads TGCAGCGTTATCCACCGACTCAGAGACCAGGGTTACGAGCAGTACTTC. V is TRBV29-1 and J is TRBJ2-7, with a possible D match to TRBD1 (5 bases). The V gene's germline CDR1 is SQVTM and CDR2 ANQGSEA. The CDR3 has 16 residues. Trimming took 5 bases from V and 4 from J, leaving 24 bases between them.

The chain combines TRBV20-1 with TRBJ2-3, with 9 nucleotides matching TRBD2. J lost 1 base, V lost 6 bases, and 2 bases had no gene match. The CDR3 is 13 residues long. The germline CDR1 and CDR2 sequences are DFQATT and SNEGSKA (reference sequence). CDR3 amino acids: CSARTSGTDTQYF. The CDR3 coding sequence is TGCAGTGCGCGGACTAGCGGCACAGATACGCAGTATTTT.

This clonotype was seen more than once but under ten times. The chain is built from TRBV7-7 and TRBJ2-5; D is perhaps TRBD1 (5 bases). Germline V gene sequence: CDR1 SSHAT, CDR2 FNYEAQ (reference sequence). The CDR3 is 16 amino acids. Trimming shortened V by 5 bases and J by 1 base, and 17 bases separated the two germline ends. The CDR3 here is CASSKGARVSQETQYF. In DNA, the CDR3 is TGTGCCAGCAGCAAAGGAGCCAGGGTATCCCAAGAGACCCAGTACTTC.

This clonotype came up a few times. The rearrangement joins TRBV13 to TRBJ2-7; D might be TRBD2 (7 bases). V lost 0 bases and J 1 base, leaving 10 bases between the germline ends. Germline-derived CDR1 and CDR2 are PRHDT and FYEKMQ (reference sequence). The CDR3 has 15 residues. The CDR3 DNA is TGTGCCAGCAGCTTAGGCGGGGGGCCGTCCTACGAGCAGTACTTC. Translated: CASSLGGGPSYEQYF.

This CDR3 is CASSAGQGRWREQYF. The CDR3 coding sequence is TGTGCCAGCAGCGCGGGACAAGGAAGGTGGAGAGAGCAGTACTTC. V gene TRBV7-6 combines with J gene TRBJ2-7; perhaps D is TRBD1 or TRBD2 (6 bases each). The CDR3 spans 15 residues. Germline V gene sequence: CDR1 SGHVS, CDR2 FNYEAQ. V shed 5 bases and J shed 7 bases, with 21 bases lying between them.